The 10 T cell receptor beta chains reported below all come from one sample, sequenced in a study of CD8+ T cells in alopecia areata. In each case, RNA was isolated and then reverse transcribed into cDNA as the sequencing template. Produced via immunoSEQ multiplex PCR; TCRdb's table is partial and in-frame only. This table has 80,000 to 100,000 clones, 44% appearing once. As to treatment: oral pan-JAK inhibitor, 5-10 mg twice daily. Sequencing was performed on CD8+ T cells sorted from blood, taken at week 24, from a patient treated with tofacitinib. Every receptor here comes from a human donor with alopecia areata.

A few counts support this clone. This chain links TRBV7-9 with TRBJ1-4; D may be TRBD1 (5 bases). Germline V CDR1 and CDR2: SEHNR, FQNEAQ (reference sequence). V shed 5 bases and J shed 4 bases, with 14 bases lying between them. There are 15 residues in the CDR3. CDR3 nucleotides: TGTGCCAGCAGCGGCTGGGACGGAATTAATGAAAAACTGTTTTTT. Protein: CASSGWDGINEKLFF. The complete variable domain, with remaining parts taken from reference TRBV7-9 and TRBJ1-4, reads DTGVSQNPRHKITKRGQNVTFRCDPISEHNRLYWYRQTLGQGPEFLTYFQNEAQLEKSRLLSDRFSAERPKGSFSTLEIQRTEQGDSAMYLCASSGWDGINEKLFFGSGTQLSVL.

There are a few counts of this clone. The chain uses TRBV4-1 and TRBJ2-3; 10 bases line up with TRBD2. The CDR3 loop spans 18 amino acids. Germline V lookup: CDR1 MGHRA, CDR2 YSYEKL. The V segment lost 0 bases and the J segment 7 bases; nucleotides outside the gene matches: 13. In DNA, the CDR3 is TGCGCCAGCAGCCAAGAAAGTGTGCCCCTAGCGGGAGTTCATACGCAGTATTTT. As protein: CASSQESVPLAGVHTQYF.

This CDR3 is CASSRGVYEQYF. CDR3 nucleotides: TGCGCCAGCAGTCGGGGGGTCTACGAGCAGTACTTC. V gene TRBV23-1 combines with J gene TRBJ2-7, with D tentatively TRBD2 (6 bases). TRBV23-1 is an ORF for which the function is uncertain. V dropped 4 bases and J dropped 3 bases, with 7 bases sitting between them. There are 12 residues in the CDR3.

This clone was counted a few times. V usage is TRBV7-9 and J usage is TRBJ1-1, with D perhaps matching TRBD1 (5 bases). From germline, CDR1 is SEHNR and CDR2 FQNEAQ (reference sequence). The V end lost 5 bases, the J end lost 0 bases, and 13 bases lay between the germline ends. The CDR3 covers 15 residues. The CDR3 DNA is TGTGCCAGCAGCCCGGTGGAGGGGCTGAACACTGAAGCTTTCTTT. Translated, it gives CASSPVEGLNTEAFF.

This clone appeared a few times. The CDR3 here is CASSQWQGPNTEAFF. The CDR3, as DNA: TGCGCCAGCAGCCAGTGGCAGGGGCCGAACACTGAAGCTTTCTTT. The gene calls are TRBV4-1 and TRBJ1-1, with D possibly being TRBD1 (6 bases). V lost 3 bases and J 1 base, leaving 12 bases between the germline ends. Germline values: CDR1 MGHRA, CDR2 YSYEKL. This CDR3 spans 15 amino acids.

CDR3 DNA sequence: TGTGCCAGCAGTGATGTAGGGGGTTCCTACAATGAGCAGTTCTTC. Protein: CASSDVGGSYNEQFF. V and J are TRBV6-4 and TRBJ2-1; weak D call: TRBD1 (6 bases). From germline, CDR1 is MRHNA and CDR2 SNTAGT. The CDR3 is 15 residues long. V lost 3 bases and J 1 base, leaving 10 bases between the germline ends.

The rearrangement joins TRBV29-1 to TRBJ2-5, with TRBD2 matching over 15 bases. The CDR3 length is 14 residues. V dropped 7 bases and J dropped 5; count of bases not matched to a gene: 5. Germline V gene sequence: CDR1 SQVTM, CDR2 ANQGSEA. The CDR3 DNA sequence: TGCAGCGCCCCCGGGACTAGCGGGGGGGAGACCCAGTACTTC. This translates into CSAPGTSGGETQYF. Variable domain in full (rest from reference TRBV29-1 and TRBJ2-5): SAVISQKPSRDICQRGTSLTIQCQVDSQVTMMFWYRQQPGQSLTLIATANQGSEATYESGFVIDKFPISRPNLTFSTLTVSNMSPEDSSIYLCSAPGTSGGETQYFGPGTRLLVL.

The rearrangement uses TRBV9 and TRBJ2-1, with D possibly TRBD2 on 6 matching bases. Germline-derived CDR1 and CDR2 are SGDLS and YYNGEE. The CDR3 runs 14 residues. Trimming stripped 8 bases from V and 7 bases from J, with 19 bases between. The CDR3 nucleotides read TGTGCCAGTGGAAACGGGAGCTGGATAAATGAGCAGTTCTTC. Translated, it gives CASGNGSWINEQFF.

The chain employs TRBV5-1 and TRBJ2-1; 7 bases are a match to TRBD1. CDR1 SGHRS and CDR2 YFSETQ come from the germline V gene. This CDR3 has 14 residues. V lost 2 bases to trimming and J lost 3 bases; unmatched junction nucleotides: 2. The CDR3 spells CASSFGTDYNEQFF. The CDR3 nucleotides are TGCGCCAGCAGCTTCGGGACAGACTACAATGAGCAGTTCTTC.

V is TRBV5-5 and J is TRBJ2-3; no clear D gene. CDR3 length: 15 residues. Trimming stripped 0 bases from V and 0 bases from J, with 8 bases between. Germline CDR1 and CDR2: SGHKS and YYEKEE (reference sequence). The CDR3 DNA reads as TGTGCCAGCAGCTTGGACCCTCGGAGCACAGATACGCAGTATTTT. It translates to CASSLDPRSTDTQYF.